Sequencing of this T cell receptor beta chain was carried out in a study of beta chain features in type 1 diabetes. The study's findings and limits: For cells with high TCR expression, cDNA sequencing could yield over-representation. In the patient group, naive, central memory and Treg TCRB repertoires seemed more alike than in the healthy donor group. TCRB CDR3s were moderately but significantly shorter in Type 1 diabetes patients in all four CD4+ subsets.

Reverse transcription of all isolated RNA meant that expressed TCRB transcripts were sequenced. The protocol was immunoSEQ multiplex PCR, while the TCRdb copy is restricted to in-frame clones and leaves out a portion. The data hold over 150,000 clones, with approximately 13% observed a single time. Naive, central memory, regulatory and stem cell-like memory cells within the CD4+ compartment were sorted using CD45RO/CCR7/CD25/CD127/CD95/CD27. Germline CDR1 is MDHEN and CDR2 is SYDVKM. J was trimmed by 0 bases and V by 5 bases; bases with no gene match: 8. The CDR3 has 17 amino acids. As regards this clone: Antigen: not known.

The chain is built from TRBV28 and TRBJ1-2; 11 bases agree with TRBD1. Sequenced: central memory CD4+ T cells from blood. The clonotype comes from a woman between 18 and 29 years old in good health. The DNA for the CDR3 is TGTGCCAGCAGTCCTCCCGGGACAGGGGGATCTAACTATGGCTACACCTTC. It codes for CASSPPGTGGSNYGYTF.